The source of this T cell receptor (beta chain) is a study of CD8 T cells in ankylosing spondylitis. Study results and limitations: Enrichment of disease-linked clones was reportedly significant in matched ankylosing spondylitis synovial fluid. A TCR beta motif of 7 to 9 highly homologous variants seemed to mark ankylosing spondylitis blood.

Each TCR beta library was made by quantitative 5'-RACE that incorporated molecular barcodes. TCRdb recomputed calls from the 5' RACE reads with MiXCR, one row per CDR3 protein. Seen here are 90,000 to 120,000 distinct CDR3 sequences, more than 20% observed once, and the top ten hold roughly an eighth. A few counts support this clonotype. What it recognizes is unknown. The CDR3 consists of 16 residues. Looked up from germline, CDR1 is KGHSH and CDR2 is LQKENI. With 3 bases removed from V and 6 bases from J, the gap between germline ends came to 15 bases. The TCR was taken from a male donor with ankylosing spondylitis. The sequenced sample consisted of synovial fluid, either unsorted or a sorted T cell fraction (not recorded which). J is TRBJ1-6 and V is TRBV18; D is unclear. In DNA, the CDR3 is TGTGCCAGCTCACCTGGCTTTGTGGATACTAATTCACCCCTCCACTTT. It is translated as CASSPGFVDTNSPLHF.